Below, 19 T cell receptor beta chains from the same sample are listed, as sequenced in a study of spatial heterogeneity in lung cancer (dated by TCRdb to between 2018 and 2021). The time point label corresponds to: sample taken at primary tumor resection. The antigens for these receptors are not known. What the authors observed across the whole study: The tumor nonsynonymous mutation count correlated with the number of expanded alpha and beta TCRs within the tumor.

The library was prepared using 5' RACE. The sequencer listed for this sample is NextSeq 500. The public reads were quality trimmed at Q25 with fastp and then assembled into clones with MiXCR by TCRdb, keeping productive beta chains. A single entry per CDR3 protein holds the most common genes and DNA from its merged rows. The table for this sample lists tens of thousands of distinct CDR3 sequences; 15% to 20% of them were counted only once. The ten largest account for under 35% of the sample. Sample: lung tumor tissue, taken at surgery. The receptors here all came from a female donor with early-stage non-small cell lung cancer.

This clonotype has a handful of counts. As DNA, the CDR3 is TGTGCCAGCAGTCCCAGGGCAGATACGCAGTATTTT. This sequence encodes CASSPRADTQYF. The rearrangement uses TRBV2 and TRBJ2-3; D is perhaps TRBD1 (5 bases). The CDR3 extends over 12 amino acids. Germline CDR1 reads SNHLY; CDR2 reads FYNNEI. Deletions cut 5 bases from V and 4 bases from J, with 7 bases between.

The chain joins TRBV19 to TRBJ2-1; 11 positions agree with TRBD1. The CDR3 extends over 13 amino acids. Germline CDR1 is LNHDA and CDR2 is SQIVND (reference sequence). Losses at the gene ends were 8 bases for V and 9 bases for J; bases not matched to a gene: 6. The CDR3: CASGGTGGVEQFF. DNA of the CDR3: TGTGCCAGTGGGGGGACAGGGGGTGTTGAGCAGTTCTTC.

The rearrangement uses TRBV6-1 and TRBJ2-7, with D uncertain. Trimming removed 0 bases from V and 4 bases from J, with 10 bases in between. Germline lookup yields CDR1 MNHNS and CDR2 SASEGT. This CDR3 comprises 14 residues. The CDR3 spells CASSEARAGYEQYF. Here the CDR3 DNA reads TGTGCCAGCAGTGAAGCTCGGGCAGGTTACGAGCAGTACTTC.

The CDR3 sequence is CASSLPEGNIQYF. CDR3 DNA sequence: TGTGCCAGCAGCTTGCCCGAAGGAAACATTCAGTACTTC. The V gene is TRBV5-5, the J gene TRBJ2-4, with unresolved D. Looked up from germline, CDR1 is SGHKS and CDR2 is YYEKEE (reference sequence). CDR3 length: 13 residues. V was trimmed by 1 base and J by 6 bases, leaving 8 bases between them.

This chain links TRBV20-1 with TRBJ2-7; perhaps TRBD2 as D (6 bases). The germline CDR1 and CDR2 sequences are DFQATT and SNEGSKA (reference sequence). The CDR3 consists of 14 residues. V lost 0 bases, J lost 2 bases, and 11 bases lay in between. Written as DNA, the CDR3 is TGCAGTGCTAGAGATCCGCGGGAACCCTACGAGCAGTACTTC. It translates to CSARDPREPYEQYF.

This clonotype was seen ten or more times. The chain combines TRBV2 with TRBJ2-5; D remains ambiguous. The germline V gene encodes CDR1 SNHLY and CDR2 FYNNEI. The V end was cut by 8 bases, the J end by 3 bases, with 7 bases between. The CDR3 runs to 11 residues. The CDR3 loop reads CASGTEETQYF. As DNA, the CDR3 is TGTGCCAGCGGTACAGAAGAGACCCAGTACTTC.

This clonotype rates as medium-sized. The rearrangement joins TRBV27 to TRBJ2-3; 7 bases agree with TRBD1. The CDR3 totals 14 residues. With 7 bases clipped from V and 2 bases from J, the junction kept 6 bases outside the gene matches. The germline CDR1 and CDR2 sequences are MNHEY and SMNVEV (reference sequence). Written as DNA, the CDR3 is TGTGCCAGCACCCCGGACAGGACCACAGATACGCAGTATTTT. Translating gives CASTPDRTTDTQYF.

In this sample, this clonotype turned up a few times. The CDR3 region has the DNA TGCGCCAGCAGCTTGGGGTCAGGGAACTCCTACAATGAGCAGTTCTTC. It translates to CASSLGSGNSYNEQFF. The chain employs TRBV5-1 and TRBJ2-1; tentatively, D is TRBD1 (5 bases). Trimming shortened V by 0 bases and J by 0 bases, and 10 bases separated the two germline ends. The CDR3 consists of 16 residues. The germline CDR1 and CDR2 sequences are SGHRS and YFSETQ.

The genes are TRBV7-3 and TRBJ2-3; unclear D gene. V lost 5 bases and J lost 1, with 7 bases in between. From germline, CDR1 is SGHTA and CDR2 FQGTGA. CDR3 size: 13 residues. The CDR3 coding sequence is TGTGCCAGCAGCCTGAGGCGCACAGATACGCAGTATTTT. It codes for CASSLRRTDTQYF. Variable domain in full (rest from reference TRBV7-3 and TRBJ2-3): GAGVSQTPSNKVTEKGKYVELRCDPISGHTALYWYRQSLGQGPEFLIYFQGTGAADDSGLPNDRFFAVRPEGSVSTLKIQRTERGDSAVYLCASSLRRTDTQYFGPGTRLTVL.

This clonotype was detected ten times or more. This chain joins TRBV5-1 and TRBJ2-3, with D maybe TRBD1 (6 bases). The CDR3 has 13 amino acids. Germline CDR1 reads SGHRS; CDR2 reads YFSETQ. V was shortened by 7 bases and J by 2 bases, with 11 bases between the two germline ends. CDR3 DNA: TGCGCCAGCTCGGGACAACTCACAGATACGCAGTATTTT. This translates into CASSGQLTDTQYF.

The sample holds a few counts of this clonotype. This chain uses TRBV20-1 with TRBJ2-7, with D unresolved. Trimming shortened V by 5 bases and J by 5 bases, and 10 bases separated the two germline ends. CDR1 and CDR2 (germline): DFQATT, SNEGSKA (reference sequence). The CDR3 spans 11 residues. This chain's CDR3 is CSALSGHEQYF. The CDR3 DNA reads TGCAGTGCTTTGTCAGGCCACGAGCAGTACTTC.

This clonotype appeared many times. The rearrangement joins TRBV4-1 to TRBJ2-1; tentative D call: TRBD1 (5 bases). The CDR3 has 15 amino acids. Per germline, CDR1 MGHRA and CDR2 YSYEKL. Trimming removed 2 bases from V and 9 bases from J, with 17 bases in between. The CDR3, as DNA: TGCGCCAGCAGCCAATCTCCAGGGTTTACTGGTGAGCAGTTCTTC. Translated: CASSQSPGFTGEQFF.

This clonotype was observed a single time. A read error may be the cause here, since a much bigger clone is one base away. The chain links TRBV2 to TRBJ2-1; 7 bases match TRBD2. CDR1 is SNHLY, CDR2 FYNNEI, per germline. CDR3 size: 16 residues. The DNA for the CDR3 is TGTGCCAGCTGTGAATCTGGCGGGAGCTCCTACAATGAGCAGTTCTTC. Amino acids: CASCESGGSSYNEQFF.

This clonotype was counted many times. The V gene is TRBV5-1, the J gene TRBJ1-1; weak D call: TRBD1 (6 bases). The V and J ends lost 7 bases and 7 bases respectively, with 23 bases between them. This CDR3 spans 15 amino acids. Germline CDR1 SGHRS, CDR2 YFSETQ. For the CDR3, the DNA is TGCGCCAGCCATGGGGGGAAGACGACAGGAGGTGAAGCTTTCTTT. Translation gives CASHGGKTTGGEAFF.

The chain combines TRBV7-9 with TRBJ2-3; D is unclear. V lost 5 bases and J lost 6, with 9 bases in between. The CDR3 totals 12 residues. Germline-derived CDR1 and CDR2 are SEHNR and FQNEAQ (reference sequence). The CDR3 bases are TGTGCCAGCAGCCCCTCCGCTGATACGCAGTATTTT. Amino acid sequence: CASSPSADTQYF. Full variable domain (outside the CDR3, taken from reference TRBV7-9 and TRBJ2-3): DTGVSQNPRHKITKRGQNVTFRCDPISEHNRLYWYRQTLGQGPEFLTYFQNEAQLEKSRLLSDRFSAERPKGSFSTLEIQRTEQGDSAMYLCASSPSADTQYFGPGTRLTVL.

In this sample, this clonotype turned up a few times. This chain joins TRBV3-1 and TRBJ1-1; weak D call: TRBD1 (6 bases). The V gene's germline CDR1 is LGHDT and CDR2 YNNKEL (reference sequence). Trimming stripped 8 bases from V and 5 bases from J, with 12 bases between. The length of the CDR3 is 12 residues. The CDR3 DNA sequence: TGTGCCAGCCGGGGGGCAGGTACTGAAGCTTTCTTT. Encoded protein: CASRGAGTEAFF.

At least ten counts were recorded for this clonotype. The chain couples TRBV6-2 or TRBV6-3 to TRBJ2-6; D may correspond to TRBD1 or TRBD2 (5 bases each). CDR1 is MNHEY, CDR2 SVGEGT, per germline. The V end was cut by 6 bases, the J end by 2 bases, with 11 bases between. The CDR3 length is 15 residues. In nucleotides, the CDR3 is TGTGCCAGCAGCGGTGGGGGAACTGGGGCCAACGTCCTGACTTTC. Its protein is CASSGGGTGANVLTF.

This clonotype has a handful of counts. The rearrangement joins TRBV7-2 to TRBJ2-2, with a possible D match to TRBD1 (5 bases). V was pared by 1 base and J by 3 bases, with 15 bases between. The CDR3 has 17 residues. Germline-derived CDR1 and CDR2 are SGHTA and FQGNSA. The CDR3: CASSLGVGQGYTGELFF. In nucleotides, the CDR3 is TGTGCCAGCAGCTTAGGCGTAGGGCAGGGTTACACCGGGGAGCTGTTTTTT.

This clonotype has ten or more counts. The rearrangement links TRBV4-2 to TRBJ2-2, with 9 bases aligning to TRBD2. The ends lost 1 base at V and 1 base at J; junction bases unmatched: 10. The CDR3 consists of 19 residues. The germline gives CDR1 LGHNA, CDR2 YNFKEQ. CDR3 DNA sequence: TGTGCCAGCAGCCAAGGGGAGAGTAGCGGGAGTCTGAACACCGGGGAGCTGTTTTTT. Encoded protein: CASSQGESSGSLNTGELFF.